Below are 27 T cell receptor beta chains sequenced from a single sample in a study of cytomegalovirus exposure and HLA in healthy donors. A multiplex PCR was run with 60 Vbeta primers and 13 Jbeta primers. The repertoire was sequenced with immunoSEQ multiplex PCR; TCRdb's copy has only in-frame clones and lacks some. Of about 170,000 clones listed, approximately 67% were seen once; the top ten hold 2.5% to 3%. The sample taken for sequencing was PBMCs. These receptors came from a man aged 40-49 years in good health and CMV-seronegative.

The CDR3 protein is CASSLGQLNTGELFF. The CDR3 DNA reads TGTGCCAGCAGCTTGGGACAGCTGAACACCGGGGAGCTGTTTTTT. This chain uses TRBV5-6 with TRBJ2-2; weak D call: TRBD1 (5 bases). The CDR3 has 15 amino acids. Germline CDR1 and CDR2: SGHDT and YYEEEE. With 0 bases removed from V and 1 base from J, the gap between germline ends came to 7 bases.

This clone was observed a few times. This sequence joins TRBV21-1 and TRBJ1-6; the table calls TRBD1, which could not be checked here. TRBV21-1 is given as a pseudogene. The CDR3 contains 15 residues. CDR3 DNA sequence: TGTGCCAGCAGCAAAGGGGCAGCCTATAATTCACCCCTCCACTTT. This sequence encodes CASSKGAAYNSPLHF.

The sample holds one count of this clone. The chain has TRBV5-1 and TRBJ2-1; 10 bases are a match to TRBD2. From germline, CDR1 is SGHRS and CDR2 YFSETQ. V lost 5 bases to trimming and J lost 7 bases; unmatched junction nucleotides: 6. This CDR3 region has 14 residues. In DNA, the CDR3 is TGCGCCAGCAGGTCTAGCGGGAGCTTAAATGAGCAGTTCTTC. It specifies CASRSSGSLNEQFF.

This chain joins TRBV28 and TRBJ1-1; possible D gene TRBD1, 6 bases. Germline values: CDR1 MDHEN, CDR2 SYDVKM. Trimming took 6 bases from V and 5 from J, leaving 10 bases between them. This CDR3 contains 12 residues. The CDR3 loop is CASREGGTEAFF. The CDR3 nucleotides read TGTGCCAGCAGGGAGGGGGGGACTGAAGCTTTCTTT. The full variable domain, completed using reference TRBV28 and TRBJ1-1, is DVKVTQSSRYLVKRTGEKVFLECVQDMDHENMFWYRQDPGLGLRLIYFSYDVKMKEKGDIPEGYSVSREKKERFSLILESASTNQTSMYLCASREGGTEAFFGQGTRLTVV.

This rearrangement joins TRBV19 to TRBJ2-1; a weak D match, TRBD2 (6 bases). The V end lost 4 bases, the J end lost 7 bases, and 20 bases lay between the germline ends. Germline CDR1 is LNHDA and CDR2 is SQIVND (reference sequence). The CDR3 has 16 amino acids. In nucleotides, the CDR3 is TGTGCCAGTAGTAGTTCCTACCTCCAGGGAGGAAATGAGCAGTTCTTC. This encodes CASSSSYLQGGNEQFF. The full variable domain, rest sourced from reference TRBV19 and TRBJ2-1, is DGGITQSPKYLFRKEGQNVTLSCEQNLNHDAMYWYRQDPGQGLRLIYYSQIVNDFQKGDIAEGYSVSREKKESFPLTVTSAQKNPTAFYLCASSSSYLQGGNEQFFGPGTRLTVL.

In regard to this clone: Other DNA sequences in the same sample also yield this CDR3. J is TRBJ2-3 and V is TRBV7-9; 11 positions agree with TRBD2. The CDR3 runs to 16 residues. Germline-derived CDR1 and CDR2 are SEHNR and FQNEAQ (reference sequence). Germline trimming cut 5 bases from V and 0 bases from J; bases unmatched to any gene: 4. The CDR3 DNA reads as TGTGCCAGCAGCCCACGACTAGCGGGGAGCACAGATACGCAGTATTTT. Translation: CASSPRLAGSTDTQYF.

Turning to this clone: Relative to the germline gene, one junction end is altered; a read error may explain this. The V and J genes are TRBV11-3 and TRBJ2-1, with a weak D call TRBD2 (7 bases). CDR1 is SGHNT and CDR2 is YENEEA in the germline V gene. CDR3 length: 16 amino acids. The CDR3 loop is CASSAERGGSYNEQLF. In DNA, the CDR3 is TGTGCCAGCAGCGCCGAACGCGGGGGCTCCTACAATGAGCAGCTCTTC.

This chain joins TRBV4-3 and TRBJ2-4, with a tentative D call TRBD2 (5 bases). Deletions cut 0 bases from V and 7 bases from J, with 10 bases between. CDR3 size: 14 residues. Germline CDR1 reads LGHNA; CDR2 reads YSLEER. The CDR3 DNA reads TGCGCCAGCAGCCAAGATCCCCGAGGGAACATTCAGTACTTC. As protein: CASSQDPRGNIQYF.

The chain is built from TRBV4-2 and TRBJ1-1; a weak D match, TRBD1 (6 bases). From germline, CDR1 is LGHNA and CDR2 YNFKEQ. V lost 4 bases and J lost 1, with 19 bases in between. The CDR3 runs to 17 residues. The CDR3, as DNA: TGTGCCAGCAGCCCCCAGACAGGTTTGTTTTCGAACACTGAAGCTTTCTTT. This codes for CASSPQTGLFSNTEAFF.

This clone was seen only a few times. The rearrangement uses TRBV2 and TRBJ1-4; 7 positions agree with TRBD1. The germline V gene has CDR1 SNHLY and CDR2 FYNNEI. V lost 6 bases and J lost 0; bases outside the gene matches: 7. CDR3 size: 16 residues. The CDR3 loop reads CASSLEGTATNEKLFF. In DNA form, the CDR3 reads TGTGCCAGCAGCCTGGAAGGGACAGCAACTAATGAAAAACTGTTTTTT.

This clone has only one observation. This chain links TRBV5-1 with TRBJ1-2; TRBD1 agrees at 7 bases. CDR1 is SGHRS and CDR2 is YFSETQ in the germline V gene. V lost 4 bases to trimming and J lost 1 base; unmatched junction nucleotides: 7. The CDR3 sequence is 15 residues long. CDR3 sequence (DNA): TGCGCCAGCAGCGTTTCGGGACAGAATAACTATGGCTACACCTTC. Protein: CASSVSGQNNYGYTF.

The genes are TRBV2 and TRBJ2-1; D is uncertain. The CDR3 contains 12 residues. Germline CDR1 reads SNHLY; CDR2 reads FYNNEI. The V end was cut by 4 bases, the J end by 1 base, with 2 bases between. The CDR3 spells CASSASYNEQFF. The CDR3 DNA reads TGTGCCAGCAGTGCTTCCTACAATGAGCAGTTCTTC.

The table lists this clone with a few counts. This chain uses TRBV2 with TRBJ1-1; the match to TRBD1 covers 7 bases. V shed 6 bases, J shed 5 bases, and the junction held 6 bases outside the gene matches. Germline V gene data show CDR1 as SNHLY and CDR2 as FYNNEI. This CDR3 region has 13 residues. The CDR3 nucleotides are TGTGCCAGCAGCTCAGACAGGGTTACTGAAGCTTTCTTT. Protein product: CASSSDRVTEAFF.

The gene calls are TRBV7-9 and TRBJ1-6; D not resolved. Germline CDR1 and CDR2: SEHNR and FQNEAQ (reference sequence). The ends were cut back, 5 bases at V and 8 bases at J, with 16 bases in the middle. The CDR3 spans 15 residues. The CDR3 nucleotides are TGTGCCAGCAGCCCCCCATCGGGGTTTGATTCACCCCTCCACTTT. Its protein is CASSPPSGFDSPLHF. Full variable domain (remainder filled in from reference TRBV7-9 and TRBJ1-6): DTGVSQNPRHKITKRGQNVTFRCDPISEHNRLYWYRQTLGQGPEFLTYFQNEAQLEKSRLLSDRFSAERPKGSFSTLEIQRTEQGDSAMYLCASSPPSGFDSPLHFGNGTRLTVT.

CDR3 sequence reads: CASNGQGAHYEQYF. The CDR3 bases are TGTGCCAGCAACGGACAGGGGGCTCATTACGAGCAGTACTTC. The chain links TRBV6-5 to TRBJ2-5, with 11 bases lining up with TRBD1. The DNA matches TRBJ2-7 better at its end, which makes the J call doubtful. The CDR3 has 14 residues. Germline CDR1 is MNHEY and CDR2 is SVGAGI.

This chain joins TRBV5-1 and TRBJ2-3, with TRBD1 identical over 8 bases. Per germline, CDR1 SGHRS and CDR2 YFSETQ. The CDR3 loop spans 14 amino acids. V shed 2 bases, J shed 4 bases, and the junction held 3 bases outside the gene matches. The CDR3 nucleotides read TGCGCCAGCAGCTTTGACAGGGGCCCAGATACGCAGTATTTT. It yields the protein CASSFDRGPDTQYF.

A few counts support this clone. The V call is TRBV4-3, the J call TRBJ1-3, with 7 positions matching TRBD1. In germline, CDR1 is LGHNA, CDR2 YSLEER. Trimming took 3 bases from V and 2 from J; bases not matched to a gene: 10. This CDR3 spans 17 amino acids. The CDR3 nucleotides are TGCGCCAGCAGCCAGGCTTCAGGGGGATTAGCTGGAAACACCATATATTTT. Translation: CASSQASGGLAGNTIYF.

The genes are TRBV5-1 and TRBJ1-2; possible D gene TRBD1, 5 bases. Trimming left V 9 bases short and J 0 bases short, with 15 bases between. This CDR3 contains 14 residues. The V gene's germline CDR1 is SGHRS and CDR2 YFSETQ. CDR3: CATGSGVTNYGYTF. The CDR3 DNA follows: TGCGCCACCGGGTCGGGGGTTACTAACTATGGCTACACCTTC.

This chain joins TRBV7-9 and TRBJ2-5; TRBD2 matches 12 bases. This CDR3 has 16 residues. Looked up from germline, CDR1 is SEHNR and CDR2 is FQNEAQ (reference sequence). The V segment lost 5 bases and the J segment 2 bases; nucleotides outside the gene matches: 6. CDR3 residues: CASSPGLAGNQETQYF. The CDR3 coding sequence is TGTGCCAGCAGCCCAGGACTAGCGGGAAATCAAGAGACCCAGTACTTC.

This clone was found a few times. The chain has TRBV6-5 and TRBJ1-4; 9 nucleotides agree with TRBD1. There are 16 residues in the CDR3. CDR1 and CDR2 from the germline V gene are MNHEY and SVGAGI. With V trimmed by 2 bases and J by 8 bases, 9 bases remained unmatched. In nucleotides, the CDR3 is TGTGCCAGCAGTTACGGGAACAGGGGGCCTCTCGAAAAACTGTTTTTT. This sequence encodes CASSYGNRGPLEKLFF.

This chain uses TRBV14 with TRBJ2-5, with a possible D match to TRBD1 (5 bases). Germline V gene lookup returns CDR1 SGHDN and CDR2 FVKESK. The CDR3 spans 14 residues. The V gene lost 3 bases and the J gene lost 3 bases, with 11 bases spanning the gap. The DNA of the CDR3 is TGTGCCAGCAGCCACAGGGTGGTGAAAGAGACCCAGTACTTC. Amino acid sequence: CASSHRVVKETQYF.

The chain couples TRBV6-5 to TRBJ1-4, with TRBD1 as a possible D gene (5 bases). CDR1 is MNHEY and CDR2 is SVGAGI in the germline V gene. This CDR3 has 13 amino acids. Between the trimmed V and J ends, which lost 11 bases and 6 bases, there was a span of 16 bases. The CDR3 sequence is CAVGGRLDEKLFF. CDR3 DNA sequence: TGTGCCGTGGGGGGTAGGTTGGATGAAAAACTGTTTTTT.

The chain couples TRBV10-3 to TRBJ1-1, with 8 nucleotides matching TRBD1. The ends lost 7 bases at V and 4 bases at J; junction bases unmatched: 8. Per germline, CDR1 ENHRY and CDR2 SYGVKD. The CDR3 has 14 residues. Here the CDR3 DNA reads TGTGCCATCACTTCCGGACAGGGTAGCACTGAAGCTTTCTTT. It codes for CAITSGQGSTEAFF.

This chain links TRBV7-9 with TRBJ2-7, with 9 bases lining up with TRBD1. CDR3 length: 15 amino acids. CDR1 is SEHNR and CDR2 is FQNEAQ in the germline V gene (reference sequence). V trimming: 5 bases; J trimming: 9 bases; junction bases outside the gene matches: 14. The CDR3 sequence is CASSRGGTGPRGQYF. CDR3 sequence (DNA): TGTGCCAGCAGCCGTGGGGGGACAGGGCCGCGGGGGCAGTACTTC. Full variable domain (remainder filled in from reference TRBV7-9 and TRBJ2-7): DTGVSQNPRHKITKRGQNVTFRCDPISEHNRLYWYRQTLGQGPEFLTYFQNEAQLEKSRLLSDRFSAERPKGSFSTLEIQRTEQGDSAMYLCASSRGGTGPRGQYFGPGTRLTVT.

This clone was seen just once. This rearrangement joins TRBV7-9 to TRBJ1-6; 7 nucleotides match TRBD1. J gave up 4 bases and V 5 bases, and 5 bases lay outside the gene matches. Germline assignment: CDR1 SEHNR and CDR2 FQNEAQ (reference sequence). The CDR3 length is 15 residues. Written as DNA, the CDR3 is TGTGCCAGCAGCAACGGGGACAGTTATAATTCACCCCTCCACTTT. It yields the protein CASSNGDSYNSPLHF.

V is TRBV6-8 and J is TRBJ1-4; possibly TRBD1 for D (6 bases). CDR1 MNHGY and CDR2 SAAAGT come from the germline V gene. The CDR3 runs 19 residues. V lost 4 bases and J 0 bases, leaving 21 bases between the germline ends. The DNA for the CDR3 is TGTGCCAGCAGTTCTGCTGTTACAGGGTCGGTCACAACTAATGAAAAACTGTTTTTT. Its protein is CASSSAVTGSVTTNEKLFF.

This clone has just one count. This chain links TRBV9 with TRBJ1-3; D is perhaps TRBD1 (5 bases). Trimming took 0 bases from V and 2 from J, leaving 9 bases between them. Germline loops: CDR1 SGDLS, CDR2 YYNGEE. The CDR3 length is 15 residues. CDR3 sequence (DNA): TGTGCCAGCAGCGTAGAGGGGCAAGCTGGAAACACCATATATTTT. It yields the protein CASSVEGQAGNTIYF.